The 18 T cell receptor beta chains reported below all come from one sample, sequenced in a study of neurological immune-mediated disorders. Time point reported: longitudinal time-point 3. TCRdb ran MiXCR on the 5' RACE reads and lists one entry per CDR3 protein. The table includes about 45,000 distinct CDR3 sequences, approximately 13% detected once. The sequenced material came from PBMCs. These receptors all stem from a man between 25 and 39 years old in good health.

This chain links TRBV5-1 with TRBJ2-5; TRBD2 matches 12 bases. The length of the CDR3 is 16 residues. In germline, CDR1 is SGHRS, CDR2 YFSETQ. V was clipped by 3 bases and J by 6 bases; unmatched bases: 9. DNA of the CDR3: TGCGCCAGCAGCTCGCCGCTAGCGGGAGGGCAAAAGACCCAGTACTTC. Translating it yields CASSSPLAGGQKTQYF.

The V call is TRBV5-1, the J call TRBJ2-5, with D perhaps matching TRBD1 (5 bases). CDR3 length: 14 residues. The V end lost 3 bases, the J end lost 4 bases, and 13 bases lay between the germline ends. The V gene's germline CDR1 is SGHRS and CDR2 YFSETQ. The CDR3 DNA reads TGCGCCAGCAGCTCCGGACATGGTTTAGAGACCCAGTACTTC. It is translated as CASSSGHGLETQYF. The full variable domain, completed using reference TRBV5-1 and TRBJ2-5, is KAGVTQTPRYLIKTRGQQVTLSCSPISGHRSVSWYQQTPGQGLQFLFEYFSETQRNKGNFPGRFSGRQFSNSRSEMNVSTLELGDSALYLCASSSGHGLETQYFGPGTRLLVL.

This clonotype was detected many times. The chain employs TRBV11-2 and TRBJ2-1; D uncertain. V lost 3 bases and J 4 bases, leaving 7 bases between the germline ends. CDR3 length: 13 amino acids. Germline V gene lookup returns CDR1 SGHAT and CDR2 FQNNGV. The CDR3 region has the DNA TGTGCCAGCAGCTTTGGTCCTTACAATGAGCAGTTCTTC. It is translated as CASSFGPYNEQFF.

This clonotype occurred many times. The chain couples TRBV29-1 to TRBJ2-5; D gene uncertain. The germline CDR1 and CDR2 sequences are SQVTM and ANQGSEA. V lost 7 bases to trimming and J lost 2 bases, with 14 bases between them. The CDR3 extends over 13 amino acids. The CDR3 DNA sequence: TGCAGCGCCGACTCTGGTCAGCAAGAGACCCAGTACTTC. As protein: CSADSGQQETQYF.

This clonotype was seen many times. V and J are TRBV11-2 and TRBJ2-3; TRBD2 is a possible D gene (6 bases). V was cut by 10 bases and J by 2 bases, with 19 bases left in between. Germline CDR1 and CDR2: SGHAT and FQNNGV. The length of the CDR3 is 15 residues. This chain's CDR3 is CATSTAGQNTDTQYF. Written as DNA, the CDR3 is TGTGCCACTTCGACAGCGGGCCAAAACACAGATACGCAGTATTTT.

This clonotype was detected ten times or more. CDR3 protein: CASSLGAGGLQYF. The DNA for the CDR3 is TGTGCCAGCAGCTTAGGGGCAGGGGGATTGCAGTACTTC. The V gene is TRBV7-3, the J gene TRBJ2-7; 7 nucleotides line up with TRBD1. V was clipped by 2 bases and J by 9 bases; unmatched bases: 7. This CDR3 region has 13 residues. From germline, CDR1 is SGHTA and CDR2 FQGTGA.

The genes are TRBV12-3 or TRBV12-4 and TRBJ2-1, with 16 nucleotides matching TRBD2. The CDR3 has 16 amino acids. V was clipped by 7 bases and J by 7 bases; unmatched bases: 7. The CDR3 coding sequence is TGTGCCAGCACCTTGGGGACTAGCGGGAGGGCGAATGAGCAGTTCTTC. This codes for CASTLGTSGRANEQFF.

This clonotype was seen repeatedly, ten times or more. J is TRBJ2-1 and V is TRBV20-1; 8 nucleotides line up with TRBD2. The junction had 13 bases not matched to a gene; V was cut back by 0 bases and J by 9 bases. Germline V CDR1 and CDR2: DFQATT, SNEGSKA (reference sequence). The CDR3 contains 16 residues. CDR3 coding DNA: TGCAGTGCTAGAGATCCCGGTGGAGCGGGAGAGGGTGAGCAGTTCTTC. Encoded protein: CSARDPGGAGEGEQFF.

With regard to this clonotype: Being one base from a much bigger clone, this may be a read error. V usage is TRBV5-1 and J usage is TRBJ2-7, with 7 bases lining up with TRBD1. Germline V lookup: CDR1 SGHRS, CDR2 YFSETQ. This CDR3 comprises 14 residues. The V and J ends lost 4 bases and 7 bases, in that order; junction bases with no gene match: 11. CDR3 bases: TGCGCCAGCAGCGCCTCGCCAACAGGGGTTGAGCAGTACTTC. It specifies CASSASPTGVEQYF.

This clonotype was detected only a few times. The V call is TRBV5-5, the J call TRBJ2-5; 7 bases match TRBD1. V lost 3 bases to trimming and J lost 1 base; unmatched junction nucleotides: 3. Germline V CDR1 and CDR2: SGHKS, YYEKEE (reference sequence). The CDR3 runs to 14 residues. CDR3 in amino acids: CASSSGQIQETQYF. CDR3 DNA: TGTGCCAGCAGCTCGGGACAGATCCAAGAGACCCAGTACTTC.

This clonotype showed up many times. The V call is TRBV7-8, the J call TRBJ2-1, with 7 bases identical to TRBD2. With 2 bases clipped from V and 4 bases from J, the junction kept 11 bases outside the gene matches. The CDR3 runs 17 residues. Germline V gene data show CDR1 as SGHVS and CDR2 as FQNEAQ. The CDR3 sequence: CASSLRPASGPYNEQFF. The CDR3 DNA follows: TGTGCCAGCAGCTTACGTCCCGCTAGCGGTCCTTACAATGAGCAGTTCTTC.

This clonotype showed up many times. The V gene is TRBV7-6, the J gene TRBJ2-4, with TRBD1 as a possible D gene (5 bases). V was cut by 0 bases and J by 7 bases, with 10 bases left in between. The CDR3 has 14 residues. Germline loops: CDR1 SGHVS, CDR2 FNYEAQ. CDR3 amino acids: CASSLAGRVNIQYF. The CDR3 DNA is TGTGCCAGCAGCTTAGCGGGCAGGGTCAACATTCAGTACTTC.

Turning to this clonotype: A clone one base away is much larger, so this may be a read error. The chain recombines TRBV7-9 with TRBJ2-5; D not certain. The CDR3 is 12 amino acids. The germline gives CDR1 SEHNR, CDR2 FQNEAQ (reference sequence). CDR3 sequence: CVSTHGQETQYF. For the CDR3, the DNA is TGTGTCAGCACCCATGGGCAGGAGACCCAGTACTTC.

In this sample, this clonotype turned up many times. The genes are TRBV29-1 and TRBJ2-1; maybe TRBD2 (5 bases). V was trimmed by 6 bases and J by 6 bases, leaving 15 bases between them. Germline V gene lookup returns CDR1 SQVTM and CDR2 ANQGSEA. CDR3 length equals 13 residues. The DNA for the CDR3 is TGCAGCGTGGAGGTTCCGGCCCTCAATGAGCAGTTCTTC. Amino acid sequence: CSVEVPALNEQFF.

The sample holds many counts of this clonotype. The chain is built from TRBV28 and TRBJ2-5; 9 bases match TRBD1. Trimming removed 5 bases from V and 10 bases from J; junction bases left unmatched: 8. CDR3 length: 13 residues. Germline CDR1 MDHEN, CDR2 SYDVKM. The CDR3 DNA sequence: TGTGCCAGCAGTCCCCCAGGGACAGGGATCCAGTACTTC. Protein sequence: CASSPPGTGIQYF. The full variable domain, completed using reference TRBV28 and TRBJ2-5, is DVKVTQSSRYLVKRTGEKVFLECVQDMDHENMFWYRQDPGLGLRLIYFSYDVKMKEKGDIPEGYSVSREKKERFSLILESASTNQTSMYLCASSPPGTGIQYFGPGTRLLVL.

Worth noting for this clonotype: This clone may be a read error of a much larger clone one base away. This chain links TRBV28 with TRBJ2-5; 7 positions match TRBD2. V shed 4 bases, J shed 9 bases, and the junction held 14 bases outside the gene matches. CDR1 and CDR2 (germline): MDHEN, SYDVKM. This CDR3 region has 15 residues. CDR3 DNA: TGTGCCAGCAGTTCCCAGGCTAGCGGTTACTCGGCCCAGTACTTC. Translating it yields CASSSQASGYSAQYF.

In its sample, this clonotype was seen many times. V gene TRBV5-5 combines with J gene TRBJ1-5; the D is unclear. The germline gives CDR1 SGHKS, CDR2 YYEKEE (reference sequence). This CDR3 comprises 12 residues. Trimming stripped 4 bases from V and 6 bases from J, with 8 bases between. The CDR3 region has the DNA TGTGCCAGCAGCCACCCCGGTCAGCCCCAGCATTTT. Residues: CASSHPGQPQHF.

In its sample, this clonotype was seen many times. The rearrangement links TRBV7-9 to TRBJ1-4, with D possibly TRBD1 on 6 matching bases. Germline values: CDR1 SEHNR, CDR2 FQNEAQ (reference sequence). CDR3 length: 15 residues. V lost 6 bases, J lost 5 bases, and 16 bases lay in between. In DNA, the CDR3 is TGTGCCAGCAGGGGAACAGGGTTGGGAAATGAAAAACTGTTTTTT. Protein product: CASRGTGLGNEKLFF.